Listed here are 13 T cell receptor beta chains from one sample, sequenced in a study of blood T cell repertoires in COVID-19. Clones were read by immunoSEQ multiplex PCR, and TCRdb kept only the in-frame ones, dropping some. This table has some 120,000 clones, over 80% appearing once. The specimen sequenced was peripheral blood. The receptors were gathered from a woman aged 65 to 85 with acute or convalescent COVID-19.

The V and J genes are TRBV5-5 and TRBJ2-3; D unresolved. This CDR3 has 11 amino acids. V was shortened by 5 bases and J by 2 bases, with 3 bases between the two germline ends. In germline, CDR1 is SGHKS, CDR2 YYEKEE (reference sequence). The DNA of the CDR3 is TGTGCCAGCAGTTACACAGATACGCAGTATTTT. This gives the protein CASSYTDTQYF.

The gene calls are TRBV4-2 and TRBJ1-4; weak D call: TRBD1 (5 bases). This CDR3 is built from 16 residues. V was pared by 0 bases and J by 10 bases, with 18 bases between. CDR1 LGHNA and CDR2 YNFKEQ come from the germline V gene. CDR3 nucleotides: TGTGCCAGCAGCCAAGATCCTGGGGCGTCTTTGGGAAAACTGTTTTTT. Translated, it gives CASSQDPGASLGKLFF.

This chain uses TRBV5-1 with TRBJ2-1; 9 nucleotides line up with TRBD2. CDR1 is SGHRS, CDR2 YFSETQ, per germline. Trimming removed 4 bases from V and 3 bases from J; junction bases left unmatched: 8. CDR3 length: 16 amino acids. The CDR3 DNA sequence: TGCGCCAGCAGCCGCGGGGGGGCGGTAAGCTACAATGAGCAGTTCTTC. This encodes CASSRGGAVSYNEQFF.

This chain's CDR3 is CASRAPTGAGANTGELFF. The CDR3 DNA reads as TGCGCCAGCAGGGCCCCAACAGGGGCCGGAGCTAACACCGGGGAGCTGTTTTTT. The rearrangement joins TRBV10-2 to TRBJ2-2, with 7 bases identical to TRBD1. The germline V gene has CDR1 WSHSY and CDR2 SAAADI. With 6 bases clipped from V and 2 bases from J, the junction kept 15 bases outside the gene matches. The CDR3 totals 18 residues.

The sample holds one count of this clone. The V call is TRBV3-1 (or the pseudogene TRBV3-2), the J call TRBJ2-7, with D tentatively TRBD1 (5 bases). Trimming stripped 4 bases from V and 3 bases from J, with 13 bases between. Per the germline V gene, CDR1 is LGHDT and CDR2 is YNNKEL (reference sequence). CDR3 length: 14 residues. In DNA, the CDR3 is TGTGCCAGCAGCCCAGGGTACAGGAGCTACGAGCAGTACTTC. Translated: CASSPGYRSYEQYF.

The count of this clone is one. The V call is TRBV5-4, the J call TRBJ2-5, with D possibly being TRBD1 (6 bases). V lost 4 bases and J 3 bases, leaving 13 bases between the germline ends. CDR3 size: 14 residues. Germline values: CDR1 SGHNT, CDR2 YYREEE (reference sequence). In DNA form, the CDR3 reads TGTGCCAGCAGCCTGGGTGGGACAAAAGAGACCCAGTACTTC. It codes for CASSLGGTKETQYF.

The chain couples TRBV7-7 to TRBJ2-2; 7 bases align to TRBD2. J gave up 0 bases and V 5 bases, and 6 bases lay outside the gene matches. The CDR3 is 16 amino acids. The germline V gene encodes CDR1 SSHAT and CDR2 FNYEAQ (reference sequence). CDR3 sequence (DNA): TGTGCCAGCAGCCGGGGGGTAGCGGCGAACACCGGGGAGCTGTTTTTT. Its protein product is CASSRGVAANTGELFF.

CDR3 protein: CATTPHRGGEETQYF. CDR3 in DNA: TGTGCCACTACCCCGCATAGGGGGGGCGAAGAGACGCAGTATTTT. J is TRBJ2-3 and V is TRBV19; TRBD2 is a possible D gene (7 bases). The CDR3 spans 15 residues. Deletions cut 10 bases from V and 9 bases from J, with 26 bases between. Germline values: CDR1 LNHDA, CDR2 SQIVND (reference sequence).

The rearrangement links TRBV3-1 (or the pseudogene TRBV3-2) to TRBJ1-2; 8 bases fit TRBD1. CDR3 size: 15 residues. Germline V gene lookup returns CDR1 LGHDT and CDR2 YNNKEL (reference sequence). Trimming cost V 4 bases and J 0 bases; bases outside gene matches: 4. CDR3 coding DNA: TGTGCCAGCAGCCCCGGGACAGGTCCTAACTATGGCTACACCTTC. Translation: CASSPGTGPNYGYTF.

This clone was counted once. The V gene is TRBV9, the J gene TRBJ1-3; TRBD1 is a possible D gene (5 bases). V was pared by 4 bases and J by 0 bases, with 11 bases between. Germline lookup yields CDR1 SGDLS and CDR2 YYNGEE. The CDR3 consists of 15 residues. The CDR3: CASSPTGLSGNTIYF. The CDR3 region has the DNA TGTGCCAGCAGCCCCACAGGTCTCTCTGGAAACACCATATATTTT.

This chain uses TRBV30 with TRBJ2-2; TRBD1 is a possible D gene (6 bases). Trimming stripped 5 bases from V and 7 bases from J, with 14 bases between. The CDR3 loop spans 13 amino acids. Per the germline V gene, CDR1 is GTSNPN and CDR2 is SVGIG (reference sequence). CDR3 residues: CAWGWGPGGELFF. The CDR3 nucleotides read TGTGCCTGGGGCTGGGGGCCGGGCGGGGAGCTGTTTTTT.

The chain joins TRBV2 to TRBJ1-4; weak D call: TRBD1 (6 bases). V was shortened by 11 bases and J by 7 bases, with 23 bases between the two germline ends. The CDR3 is made up of 15 amino acids. In germline, CDR1 is SNHLY, CDR2 FYNNEI. The CDR3, as DNA: TGTGCCGGGACCGGGACACGCGGGGGAAGTGAAAAACTGTTTTTT. This codes for CAGTGTRGGSEKLFF.

This clone was seen just once. The chain couples TRBV7-6 to TRBJ1-3, with D hard to call. The CDR3 covers 16 residues. V lost 5 bases to trimming and J lost 0 bases, with 14 bases between them. Germline V lookup: CDR1 SGHVS, CDR2 FNYEAQ. Here the CDR3 DNA reads TGTGCCAGCAGCGTCCCGACGGGGAGCTCTGGAAACACCATATATTTT. This encodes CASSVPTGSSGNTIYF. The whole variable domain, filled in from reference TRBV7-6 and TRBJ1-3, reads GAGVSQSPRYKVTKRGQDVALRCDPISGHVSLYWYRQALGQGPEFLTYFNYEAQQDKSGLPNDRFSAERPEGSISTLTIQRTEQRDSAMYRCASSVPTGSSGNTIYFGEGSWLTVV.